The 26 T cell receptor beta chains below all came from one sample that was sequenced in a study of shared clonotypes between healthy human individuals. Positive CCR7 selection of CD45RO-negative cells yielded the naive CD8 cells, and terminally differentiated effector memory CD45RA+ cells were excluded. Only in-frame clones appear in the TCRdb table, and some are missing; sequencing was by immunoSEQ multiplex PCR. The data hold hundreds of thousands of clones, with around 96% observed a single time. Sample: naive CD8+ T cells sorted from blood. The receptors originated from a woman aged 25 to 39 in good health.

This chain connects TRBV7-2 to TRBJ1-1; 9 bases are shared with TRBD1. The germline CDR1 and CDR2 sequences are SGHTA and FQGNSA. V trimming: 3 bases; J trimming: 4 bases; junction bases outside the gene matches: 3. This CDR3 spans 14 amino acids. The CDR3 nucleotides are TGTGCCAGCAGCTTGGAGACAGGGGGCACTGAAGCTTTCTTT. It is translated as CASSLETGGTEAFF.

V usage is TRBV7-9 and J usage is TRBJ2-5, with TRBD1 identical over 7 bases. Losses at the gene ends were 5 bases for V and 4 bases for J; bases not matched to a gene: 13. CDR3 length: 16 amino acids. CDR1 is SEHNR and CDR2 is FQNEAQ in the germline V gene (reference sequence). The CDR3 DNA follows: TGTGCCAGCAGCGGAATGACAGGGAACGATCGAGAGACCCAGTACTTC. It yields the protein CASSGMTGNDRETQYF.

J is TRBJ1-2 and V is TRBV9; D perhaps matches TRBD1 (6 bases). The ends were cut back, 3 bases at V and 5 bases at J, with 17 bases in the middle. Germline CDR1 is SGDLS and CDR2 is YYNGEE. The CDR3 covers 15 residues. CDR3 nucleotides: TGTGCCAGCAGCGCCAACAGGGTCCGGGATTATGGCTACACCTTC. This codes for CASSANRVRDYGYTF.

The rearrangement joins TRBV14 to TRBJ2-1; 7 nucleotides match TRBD2. Germline assignment: CDR1 SGHDN and CDR2 FVKESK. The V gene end was trimmed by 5 bases and the J gene end by 3 bases; junction bases not matched to a gene: 10. The CDR3 is 16 amino acids. The CDR3: CASSARRLADYNEQFF. CDR3 nucleotide sequence: TGTGCCAGCAGCGCCCGGAGGCTAGCGGACTACAATGAGCAGTTCTTC. The entire variable domain, with the rest obtained from reference TRBV14 and TRBJ2-1, is as follows: EAGVTQFPSHSVIEKGQTVTLRCDPISGHDNLYWYRRVMGKEIKFLLHFVKESKQDESGMPNNRFLAERTGGTYSTLKVQPAELEDSGVYFCASSARRLADYNEQFFGPGTRLTVL.

This clone was seen only once. This chain links TRBV15 with TRBJ1-1; D unclear. The germline gives CDR1 LNHNV, CDR2 YYDKDF (reference sequence). The V end was cut by 0 bases, the J end by 8 bases, with 4 bases between. CDR3 length: 11 residues. The CDR3 loop reads CATSRDREAFF. In DNA, the CDR3 is TGTGCCACCAGCAGAGACAGAGAAGCTTTCTTT.

V usage is TRBV7-9 and J usage is TRBJ2-5; D is ambiguous. The J call may be in error: the DNA end matches TRBJ2-7 better. Germline CDR1 reads SEHNR; CDR2 reads FQNEAQ (reference sequence). The CDR3 totals 12 residues. The CDR3: CASSLVGYEQYF. For the CDR3, the DNA is TGTGCCAGCAGCTTAGTGGGCTACGAGCAGTACTTC.

The CDR3 DNA is TGTGCCAGCAGGAGGACAAGTAGCAATCAGCCCCAGCATTTT. Amino acids: CASRRTSSNQPQHF. The V gene is TRBV6-8, the J gene TRBJ1-5, with D perhaps TRBD1 (5 bases). Germline V CDR1 and CDR2: MNHGY, SAAAGT. V lost 6 bases and J lost 0, with 9 bases in between. This CDR3 has 14 amino acids.

The chain has TRBV5-4 and TRBJ2-2, with D tentatively TRBD2 (6 bases). Per germline, CDR1 SGHNT and CDR2 YYREEE (reference sequence). The CDR3 has 15 residues. Trimming removed 1 base from V and 3 bases from J, with 10 bases in between. DNA of the CDR3: TGTGCCAGCAGCTTGCGGGGGAGTTACACCGGGGAGCTGTTTTTT. Its translation: CASSLRGSYTGELFF. The variable domain in full, with the rest retrieved from reference TRBV5-4 and TRBJ2-2, is ETGVTQSPTHLIKTRGQQVTLRCSSQSGHNTVSWYQQALGQGPQFIFQYYREEENGRGNFPPRFSGLQFPNYSSELNVNALELDDSALYLCASSLRGSYTGELFFGEGSRLTVL.

Comments on this clone: This same CDR3 is encoded by further DNA sequences in the sample. The rearrangement joins TRBV9 to TRBJ1-1; 7 nucleotides line up with TRBD1. CDR3 length: 14 residues. Trimming cost V 0 bases and J 1 base; bases outside gene matches: 0. CDR1 is SGDLS, CDR2 YYNGEE, per germline. CDR3 protein: CASSVGDRNTEAFF. The CDR3 coding sequence is TGTGCCAGCAGCGTAGGGGACAGGAACACTGAAGCTTTCTTT.

In its sample, this clone was seen once. This rearrangement joins TRBV5-6 to TRBJ2-7; D uncertain. This CDR3 has 15 amino acids. V gave up 6 bases and J gave up 3 bases, with 19 bases separating them. CDR1 SGHDT and CDR2 YYEEEE come from the germline V gene. The CDR3 region has the DNA TGTGCCAGCACCTTCGGTGAGGATGCCGACTACGAGCAGTACTTC. Its translation: CASTFGEDADYEQYF.

The rearrangement uses TRBV7-6 and TRBJ2-1; the D gene is possibly TRBD2 (6 bases). V was clipped by 4 bases and J by 0 bases, with 7 bases between them. The germline V gene has CDR1 SGHVS and CDR2 FNYEAQ. CDR3 length: 14 residues. The DNA of the CDR3 is TGTGCCAGCAGCTCGGGGGACTCCTACAATGAGCAGTTCTTC. This sequence encodes CASSSGDSYNEQFF.

CDR3 in amino acids: CASSQASGVLGYTF. Here the CDR3 DNA reads TGTGCCAGCAGCCAGGCCTCAGGGGTTTTGGGCTACACCTTC. This sequence joins TRBV14 and TRBJ1-2, with a weak D call TRBD1 (6 bases). The V gene lost 3 bases and the J gene lost 8 bases, with 16 bases spanning the gap. This CDR3 comprises 14 residues. Germline V gene data show CDR1 as SGHDN and CDR2 as FVKESK.

The chain has TRBV5-6 and TRBJ1-1, with a tentative D call TRBD1 (6 bases). Trimming pared 2 bases from V and 4 bases from J, leaving 18 bases between. The CDR3 spans 16 residues. Germline CDR1 is SGHDT and CDR2 is YYEEEE. The CDR3: CASSFGNGGAPTEAFF. CDR3 coding DNA: TGTGCCAGCAGCTTCGGCAACGGGGGGGCGCCCACTGAAGCTTTCTTT.

This clone was detected once. The V and J genes are TRBV4-2 and TRBJ1-4; D is ambiguous. V lost 1 base, J lost 1 base, and 7 bases lay in between. Germline loops: CDR1 LGHNA, CDR2 YNFKEQ. The CDR3 covers 15 residues. CDR3 in DNA: TGTGCCAGCAGCCAAGCCAGGCAAACTAATGAAAAACTGTTTTTT. Its protein is CASSQARQTNEKLFF.

CDR3 region: CASSQGPGQGDYEQYF. The CDR3 coding sequence is TGCGCCAGCAGCCAAGGACCTGGACAGGGCGACTACGAGCAGTACTTC. The chain combines TRBV4-1 with TRBJ2-7, with TRBD1 identical over 8 bases. Per the germline V gene, CDR1 is MGHRA and CDR2 is YSYEKL. The CDR3 has 16 amino acids. V trimming: 1 base; J trimming: 3 bases; junction bases outside the gene matches: 8.

The CDR3 sequence: CASSLTTGVVYGYTF. In DNA, the CDR3 is TGTGCCAGCAGCTTGACCACGGGGGTGGTCTATGGCTACACCTTC. J is TRBJ1-2 and V is TRBV13; maybe TRBD1 (5 bases). Germline V gives CDR1 PRHDT, CDR2 FYEKMQ (reference sequence). This CDR3 is built from 15 residues. V dropped 3 bases and J dropped 4 bases, with 15 bases sitting between them.

Concerning this clone: In the same sample, other DNA sequences code for this CDR3. CDR3 sequence (DNA): TGTGCCAGCAGCTTGGGGGGCAACACTGAAGCTTTCTTT. Protein: CASSLGGNTEAFF. The gene calls are TRBV5-5 and TRBJ1-1; tentatively, D is TRBD1 (5 bases). The V end was cut by 0 bases, the J end by 2 bases, with 5 bases between. CDR1 is SGHKS and CDR2 is YYEKEE in the germline V gene (reference sequence). This CDR3 is built from 13 residues.

The chain is built from TRBV19 and TRBJ2-7; D is possibly TRBD2 (6 bases). This CDR3 is 15 amino acids long. V was pared by 5 bases and J by 0 bases, with 14 bases between. Germline V gives CDR1 LNHDA, CDR2 SQIVND (reference sequence). DNA of the CDR3: TGTGCCAGTAGTCCCGGGAGTTTCTTCTCCTACGAGCAGTACTTC. It codes for CASSPGSFFSYEQYF.

This clone was recorded once. The V call is TRBV5-1, the J call TRBJ2-7; weak D call: TRBD2 (6 bases). Between the trimmed V and J ends, which lost 4 bases and 2 bases, there was a span of 13 bases. The germline gives CDR1 SGHRS, CDR2 YFSETQ. The CDR3 loop spans 14 amino acids. The CDR3 region is CASSPRRGAYEQYF. The CDR3 coding sequence is TGCGCCAGCAGCCCGAGGAGGGGAGCCTACGAGCAGTACTTC.

CDR3 nucleotides: TGCGCCAGCAGTGAGGGGACGGGAGGGCCGGAAGAGCAGTACTTC. This codes for CASSEGTGGPEEQYF. The V call is TRBV10-1, the J call TRBJ2-7; 8 bases match TRBD2. The CDR3 is 15 amino acids. The germline CDR1 and CDR2 sequences are WNHNN and SYGVQD (reference sequence). V shed 2 bases and J 7 bases; nucleotides not matched to a gene: 10.

This chain links TRBV6-1 with TRBJ2-7; 7 bases match TRBD2. CDR1 is MNHNS and CDR2 is SASEGT in the germline V gene. The ends lost 8 bases at V and 3 bases at J; junction bases unmatched: 7. The CDR3 runs to 13 residues. Here the CDR3 reads CASRWGGNYEQYF. The CDR3 nucleotides read TGTGCCAGCCGCTGGGGGGGGAACTACGAGCAGTACTTC.

The chain links TRBV7-2 to TRBJ2-5, with TRBD2 matching over 10 bases. This CDR3 contains 17 residues. V was clipped by 5 bases and J by 5 bases; unmatched bases: 14. Germline-derived CDR1 and CDR2 are SGHTA and FQGNSA. CDR3 residues: CASSAYGPSGSYETQYF. In DNA form, the CDR3 reads TGTGCCAGCAGCGCGTACGGTCCTAGCGGGAGTTATGAGACCCAGTACTTC.

CDR3 in amino acids: CASGTLNTEAFF. The CDR3 DNA reads as TGTGCCAGCGGGACGCTCAACACTGAAGCTTTCTTT. This chain connects TRBV6-1 to TRBJ1-1; the D gene is possibly TRBD1 (5 bases). Germline-derived CDR1 and CDR2 are MNHNS and SASEGT. The CDR3 totals 12 residues. V gave up 8 bases and J gave up 2 bases, with 9 bases separating them.

This chain joins TRBV4-1 and TRBJ2-3; 7 bases are a match to TRBD1. The germline V gene has CDR1 MGHRA and CDR2 YSYEKL. The CDR3 consists of 15 residues. Unmatched junction bases numbered 3, after V lost 1 base and J lost 2 bases. The CDR3 DNA follows: TGCGCCAGCAGCCAAGGGGACAGTGACACAGATACGCAGTATTTT. Translated, it gives CASSQGDSDTDTQYF.

The chain couples TRBV28 to TRBJ1-1, with D possibly TRBD1 on 5 matching bases. V lost 2 bases and J 0 bases, leaving 13 bases between the germline ends. CDR3 length: 16 residues. Looked up from germline, CDR1 is MDHEN and CDR2 is SYDVKM. This CDR3 reads CASSLLHAGMNTEAFF. The CDR3 bases are TGTGCCAGCAGTTTACTACATGCAGGGATGAACACTGAAGCTTTCTTT.

V is TRBV27 and J is TRBJ2-3, with D perhaps matching TRBD1 (5 bases). The V end was cut by 4 bases, the J end by 2 bases, with 7 bases between. CDR3 length: 13 amino acids. Germline values: CDR1 MNHEY, CDR2 SMNVEV (reference sequence). The CDR3 sequence is CASSSDNTDTQYF. CDR3 in DNA: TGTGCCAGCAGTTCGGACAACACAGATACGCAGTATTTT.